Presented here are 3 T cell receptor beta chains from one specimen sequenced in a study of blood T cells in healthy people across ages. The second PCR ran roughly 7 to 11 cycles with a sample-barcoded 5' primer and J-beta primers. Each CDR3 protein is one row after TCRdb ran MiXCR on the 5' RACE reads. The sample includes about 940,000 distinct CDR3 sequences, around 49% seen only once; the top ten take over 10%. Sequencing input: blood. The source of these receptors is a man aged 25-40 years in good health.

In this sample, this clonotype turned up a few times. The chain combines TRBV10-3 with TRBJ1-5; 7 bases are shared with TRBD1. V lost 6 bases to trimming and J lost 0 bases; unmatched junction nucleotides: 11. CDR3 length: 17 residues. CDR1 and CDR2 (germline): ENHRY, SYGVKD. CDR3 nucleotide sequence: TGTGCCATCAGGTCGGCCAGGGGGGGAAGTAGCAATCAGCCCCAGCATTTT. Its translation is CAIRSARGGSSNQPQHF.

This clonotype appeared a few times. The chain combines TRBV5-6 with TRBJ1-2; D gene uncertain. V was pared by 1 base and J by 0 bases, with 7 bases between. The CDR3 runs 14 residues. Per the germline V gene, CDR1 is SGHDT and CDR2 is YYEEEE. Written as DNA, the CDR3 is TGTGCCAGCAGCTTGTATCCTACTAACTATGGCTACACCTTC. This codes for CASSLYPTNYGYTF.

This clonotype has only a few counts. This chain connects TRBV7-2 to TRBJ2-6; possibly TRBD2 for D (6 bases). The germline CDR1 and CDR2 sequences are SGHTA and FQGNSA. The CDR3 is 19 residues long. The ends were cut back, 5 bases at V and 0 bases at J, with 20 bases in the middle. CDR3 sequence (DNA): TGTGCCAGCAGCCCTCGGTCGGAGGGACGTTACTCTGGGGCCAACGTCCTGACTTTC. It translates to CASSPRSEGRYSGANVLTF. Together with reference TRBV7-2 and TRBJ2-6, the CDR3 gives the full variable domain: GAGVSQSPSNKVTEKGKDVELRCDPISGHTALYWYRQSLGQGLEFLIYFQGNSAPDKSGLPSDRFSAERTGGSVSTLTIQRTQQEDSAVYLCASSPRSEGRYSGANVLTFGAGSRLTVL.